A single sample is the source of the 17 T cell receptor beta chains below, sequenced in a study of cytomegalovirus exposure and HLA in healthy donors. It was with 60 Vbeta and 13 Jbeta primers that the PCR ran. The method was immunoSEQ multiplex PCR; TCRdb's version includes in-frame clones alone and lacks a portion of them. The sample holds about 160,000 clones, roughly 84% seen once. The sample comprised PBMCs. The source is a man aged 25 to 40 in good health and CMV-seronegative.

The rearrangement uses TRBV29-1 and TRBJ2-7; 9 bases are a match to TRBD1. The CDR3 consists of 13 residues. With 7 bases clipped from V and 6 bases from J, the junction kept 10 bases outside the gene matches. Germline lookup yields CDR1 SQVTM and CDR2 ANQGSEA. The CDR3 bases are TGCAGCGCCGGAGGACAGGGGTTTGGCGAGCAGTACTTC. This gives the protein CSAGGQGFGEQYF.

This clone occurred a few times. The chain joins TRBV5-4 to TRBJ2-1; TRBD1 aligns across 8 bases. Germline trimming cut 0 bases from V and 9 bases from J; bases unmatched to any gene: 14. The length of the CDR3 is 17 residues. Per germline, CDR1 SGHNT and CDR2 YYREEE (reference sequence). The CDR3 sequence is CASSLGGTHRGSSEQFF. The CDR3 DNA is TGTGCCAGCAGCTTGGGTGGCACGCACAGGGGGAGTAGTGAGCAGTTCTTC.

The chain uses TRBV5-6 and TRBJ1-3; possible D gene TRBD1, 5 bases. Germline V CDR1 and CDR2: SGHDT, YYEEEE. The length of the CDR3 is 14 residues. Trimming took off 0 bases at V and 1 base at J, with 5 bases between the two ends. The chain's CDR3 is CASSLGQSGNTIYF. In DNA, the CDR3 is TGTGCCAGCAGCTTGGGACAGTCTGGAAACACCATATATTTT.

The genes are TRBV29-1 and TRBJ1-1, with 7 bases aligning to TRBD1. The trim removed 7 bases at V and 8 bases at J, leaving 10 bases unmatched. The germline V gene has CDR1 SQVTM and CDR2 ANQGSEA. The length of the CDR3 is 12 residues. This chain's CDR3 is CSADRVLAEAFF. In nucleotides, the CDR3 is TGCAGCGCCGACAGGGTTCTAGCCGAAGCTTTCTTT.

CDR3 loop: CASSLIGSKETQYF. As DNA, the CDR3 is TGTGCCAGCAGCTTGATTGGCTCGAAAGAGACCCAGTACTTC. V gene TRBV4-2 combines with J gene TRBJ2-5; D uncertain. The CDR3 sequence is 14 residues long. Germline values: CDR1 LGHNA, CDR2 YNFKEQ. Trimming stripped 5 bases from V and 3 bases from J, with 13 bases between.

The CDR3 sequence: CASSYSTVLQETQYF. CDR3 nucleotides: TGTGCCAGCAGTTACTCGACAGTCCTACAAGAGACCCAGTACTTC. The chain joins TRBV6-5 to TRBJ2-5; tentatively, D is TRBD1 (5 bases). Germline values: CDR1 MNHEY, CDR2 SVGAGI. The V end lost 0 bases, the J end lost 2 bases, and 10 bases lay between the germline ends. The CDR3 covers 15 residues.

The chain combines TRBV9 with TRBJ2-7; D perhaps matches TRBD1 (5 bases). Looked up from germline, CDR1 is SGDLS and CDR2 is YYNGEE. Trimming took off 3 bases at V and 7 bases at J, with 23 bases between the two ends. CDR3 length equals 16 residues. CDR3 nucleotides: TGTGCCAGCAGCGCCAGGTTGGGGCAGGGCCTGGGGGAGCAGTACTTC. Protein: CASSARLGQGLGEQYF.

The rearrangement uses TRBV11-3 and TRBJ2-5, with 8 bases aligning to TRBD2. Trimming at V came to 3 bases and at J to 2 bases, leaving 5 bases not matched to a gene. The CDR3 consists of 15 residues. Per the germline V gene, CDR1 is SGHNT and CDR2 is YENEEA. DNA for the CDR3: TGTGCCAGCAGCTTCGATAGCGGGGCTCAAGAGACCCAGTACTTC. This gives the protein CASSFDSGAQETQYF.

The genes are TRBV14 and TRBJ1-1, with a tentative D call TRBD1 (5 bases). V dropped 4 bases and J dropped 0 bases, with 12 bases sitting between them. The CDR3 runs 15 residues. Germline V gene sequence: CDR1 SGHDN, CDR2 FVKESK. CDR3 bases: TGTGCCAGCAGCCGCAATACAGGAATGAACACTGAAGCTTTCTTT. Amino acid sequence: CASSRNTGMNTEAFF.

This chain connects TRBV6-5 to TRBJ2-3, with 11 bases lining up with TRBD2. This CDR3 contains 14 residues. From germline, CDR1 is MNHEY and CDR2 SVGAGI. V lost 5 bases, J lost 6 bases, and 4 bases stayed unmatched. CDR3: CASSPRTSGDTQYF. DNA for the CDR3: TGTGCCAGCAGTCCCAGGACTAGCGGGGATACGCAGTATTTT.

This clone was detected a few times. CDR3 nucleotides: TGCGCCAGCAGGAGAGTAGGGGATAATTCACCCCTCCACTTT. Encoded protein: CASRRVGDNSPLHF. This sequence joins TRBV4-1 and TRBJ1-6; maybe TRBD1 (5 bases). The germline CDR1 and CDR2 sequences are MGHRA and YSYEKL. Trimming removed 6 bases from V and 5 bases from J, with 11 bases in between. This CDR3 spans 14 amino acids.

V gene TRBV27 combines with J gene TRBJ2-7, with TRBD1 identical over 7 bases. The V segment lost 2 bases and the J segment 1 base; nucleotides outside the gene matches: 2. CDR3 size: 14 residues. The germline V gene has CDR1 MNHEY and CDR2 SMNVEV (reference sequence). The CDR3 loop is CASSLTGQSYEQYF. The CDR3 nucleotides read TGTGCCAGCAGTTTAACGGGACAGTCCTACGAGCAGTACTTC.

J is TRBJ2-1 and V is TRBV9; 7 nucleotides match TRBD2. CDR1 is SGDLS and CDR2 is YYNGEE in the germline V gene. The V and J ends lost 0 bases and 0 bases, in that order; junction bases with no gene match: 12. This CDR3 has 19 amino acids. The CDR3 sequence is CASSVAGGAGYASYNEQFF. As DNA, the CDR3 is TGTGCCAGCAGCGTAGCTGGTGGAGCGGGATATGCCTCCTACAATGAGCAGTTCTTC.

The chain has TRBV6-4 and TRBJ1-2; a possible D gene is TRBD1 (5 bases). Per the germline V gene, CDR1 is MRHNA and CDR2 is SNTAGT. The germline V and J ends were trimmed by 8 bases and 7 bases, with 17 bases remaining between them. CDR3 length equals 13 residues. CDR3 nucleotides: TGTGCCAGCCCGATCGGGGGATGGAGTGGCTACACCTTC. This codes for CASPIGGWSGYTF.

V gene TRBV15 combines with J gene TRBJ2-1; the D gene is possibly TRBD2 (5 bases). The CDR3 covers 17 residues. The germline V gene encodes CDR1 LNHNV and CDR2 YYDKDF (reference sequence). V shed 1 base and J shed 6 bases, with 19 bases lying between them. Written as DNA, the CDR3 is TGTGCCACCAGCAGAGTACCAATATCGGCGGGCTTCAATGAGCAGTTCTTC. Translation gives CATSRVPISAGFNEQFF.

The chain is built from TRBV5-1 and TRBJ2-1, with TRBD2 matching 8 bases. There are 15 residues in the CDR3. From germline, CDR1 is SGHRS and CDR2 YFSETQ. The V and J ends lost 0 bases and 9 bases, in that order; junction bases with no gene match: 8. The CDR3 DNA is TGCGCCAGCAGCTTGGCTATCCGGGAGGGCGGTGAGCAGTTCTTC. Amino acid sequence: CASSLAIREGGEQFF.

The chain carries TRBV4-2 and TRBJ2-2; D perhaps matches TRBD2 (6 bases). The V gene lost 1 base and the J gene lost 0 bases, with 6 bases spanning the gap. Germline V gives CDR1 LGHNA, CDR2 YNFKEQ. This CDR3 region has 15 residues. This CDR3 is CASSQGLANTGELFF. DNA for the CDR3: TGTGCCAGCAGCCAAGGACTAGCGAACACCGGGGAGCTGTTTTTT.